A selection of T cell receptor beta chains follows, all from one sample in a study of cytomegalovirus exposure and HLA in healthy donors. Clones were read by immunoSEQ multiplex PCR, and TCRdb kept only the in-frame ones, dropping some. The table has hundreds of thousands of clones, 70% to 85% seen once. The sequencing sample was made of PBMCs. The receptors come from a girl aged 2 to 9 in good health and CMV-seronegative. Both conserved end residues are part of each CDR3. D genes are given only for firm matches. Clone sizes are given selectively: once, few, many, or a class where the clone is expanded.

few	TRBD1	16	TRBV19	TRBJ2-1	CASSSVGQHRGNEQFF	TGTGCCAGTAGTTCTGTAGGGCAGCACAGGGGCAATGAGCAGTTCTTC
.	TRBD2	16	TRBV2	TRBJ2-7	CASSPRRAGGAREQYF	TGTGCCAGCAGTCCCCGTAGAGCGGGAGGAGCGAGGGAGCAGTACTTC
.	.	12	TRBV10-3	TRBJ1-2	CAIREQVFGYTF	TGTGCCATCAGGGAACAGGTTTTCGGCTACACCTTC
.	TRBD1	14	TRBV19	TRBJ1-2	CASSPSDRIYGYTF	TGTGCCAGTAGTCCTTCGGACAGGATCTATGGCTACACCTTC
.	.	11	TRBV5-6	TRBJ1-2	CASSSTTGTAF	TGTGCCAGCAGCTCCACCACAGGGACGGCCTTC
.	.	14	TRBV6-5	TRBJ1-3	CASSQGGRGNTIYF	TGTGCCAGCAGCCAGGGAGGGCGCGGAAACACCATATATTTT
.	.	15	TRBV7-6	TRBJ1-5	CASSLEGGSNQPQHF	TGTGCCAGCAGCCTAGAGGGTGGGAGTAATCAGCCCCAGCATTTT
.	.	14	TRBV6-5	TRBJ1-6	CASSYSNRHSPLHF	TGTGCCAGCAGTTACTCGAACAGGCATTCACCCCTCCACTTT
.	.	14	TRBV4-1	TRBJ2-5	CASSQTRLRETQYF	TGCGCCAGCAGCCAAACCAGGTTAAGAGAGACCCAGTACTTC
.	.	13	TRBV10-2	TRBJ2-2	CASSEWAHGELFF	TGCGCCAGCAGTGAGTGGGCCCACGGGGAGCTGTTTTTT
.	TRBD1	12	TRBV30	TRBJ1-5	CAGGQGLIPQHF	TGTGCCGGTGGACAGGGGCTAATTCCCCAGCATTTT
.	.	13	TRBV5-1	TRBJ2-3	CASSAQGTDTQYF	TGCGCCAGCAGCGCCCAGGGCACAGATACGCAGTATTTT
.	TRBD1	18	TRBV7-9	TRBJ2-4	CASSLAFPGQGRNSIQYF	TGTGCCAGCAGCTTAGCGTTTCCGGGACAGGGACGGAATAGCATTCAGTACTTC
.	TRBD2	16	TRBV25-1	TRBJ2-1	CASSDGIAGLYNEQFF	TGTGCCAGCAGTGATGGGATAGCGGGCTTATACAATGAGCAGTTCTTC
few	.	15	TRBV29-1	TRBJ1-1	CSAVTWTRRGTEAFF	TGCAGCGCTGTCACCTGGACGCGCCGGGGGACTGAAGCTTTCTTT
.	.	13	TRBV6-5	TRBJ1-2	CASSPSRGRGHTF	TGTGCCAGCAGCCCTTCCAGGGGTCGCGGGCACACCTTC
.	TRBD1	10	TRBV29-1	TRBJ1-1	CSASGTAAFF	TGCAGCGCCTCCGGGACAGCGGCTTTCTTT
.	.	12	TRBV2	TRBJ1-2	CADQAGNYGYTF	TGTGCCGACCAGGCCGGCAACTATGGCTACACCTTC
once	.	12	TRBV29-1	TRBJ2-3	CSVEEPRDTQYF	TGCAGCGTTGAAGAACCGAGAGATACGCAGTATTTT
once	.	13	TRBV12-5	TRBJ2-7	CASATPGAYEQYF	TGTGCTAGTGCCACACCCGGGGCCTACGAGCAGTACTTC
.	.	17	TRBV14	TRBJ2-3	CASSQDWDSASTDTQYF	TGTGCCAGCAGCCAAGATTGGGACTCCGCTAGCACAGATACGCAGTATTTT
.	TRBD1	13	TRBV6-5	TRBJ1-2	CASRTGVLYGYTF	TGTGCCAGCAGAACAGGGGTATTGTATGGCTACACCTTC
.	TRBD1	18	TRBV9	TRBJ1-4	CASSAYQPGQAEGEKLFF	TGTGCCAGCAGCGCGTATCAACCCGGACAGGCGGAGGGTGAAAAACTGTTTTTT
once	TRBD1	17	TRBV11-1	TRBJ1-4	CASSNPGQSATNEKLFF	TGTGCCAGCAGCAACCCGGGACAGTCTGCAACTAATGAAAAACTGTTTTTT
.	.	15	TRBV27	TRBJ1-3	CASSLSTGTGNTIYF	TGTGCCAGCAGTTTGTCCACAGGGACTGGAAACACCATATATTTT
.	TRBD2	13	TRBV11-3	TRBJ2-1	CASSSPGGDEQFF	TGTGCCAGCAGCAGCCCGGGGGGGGATGAGCAGTTCTTC
.	.	12	TRBV5-1	TRBJ2-7	CASSQGLSGQYF	TGCGCCAGCAGCCAAGGACTCTCCGGGCAGTACTTC
once	TRBD1	16	TRBV19	TRBJ2-7	CASSLYGQGSMREQYF	TGTGCCAGTAGTTTATACGGACAGGGTTCAATGAGGGAGCAGTACTTC
few	TRBD1	16	TRBV6-5	TRBJ2-3	CASSYSVTGGPDTQYF	TGTGCCAGCAGTTACTCCGTGACAGGGGGCCCAGATACGCAGTATTTT
.	.	15	TRBV19	TRBJ2-7	CASSMAARVYYEQYF	TGTGCCAGTAGTATGGCGGCGAGGGTCTACTACGAGCAGTACTTC
once	TRBD1	16	TRBV7-2	TRBJ2-7	CASSLGRDRGSYEQYF	TGTGCCAGCAGCTTAGGACGGGACAGAGGGTCCTACGAGCAGTACTTC
.	.	12	TRBV7-9	TRBJ1-2	CASSSSPGGYTF	TGTGCCAGCAGCTCGTCCCCAGGGGGCTACACCTTC
.	TRBD2	19	TRBV7-2	TRBJ2-3	CASSLAPSGTSGGTDTQYF	TGTGCCAGCAGCTTAGCGCCTAGTGGGACTAGCGGGGGCACAGATACGCAGTATTTT
.	TRBD1	15	TRBV5-1	TRBJ2-7	CASSPGTGGRYEQYF	TGCGCCAGCAGCCCCGGGACAGGTGGACGCTACGAGCAGTACTTC
.	TRBD1	15	TRBV5-6	TRBJ2-3	CASSSDRESLHTQYF	TGTGCCAGCAGTTCGGACAGGGAGTCACTGCATACGCAGTATTTT
.	TRBD1	15	TRBV2	TRBJ2-7	CASRGGQGTYYEQYF	TGTGCCAGCAGAGGCGGACAGGGCACTTACTACGAGCAGTACTTC
.	TRBD2	14	TRBV5-7	TRBJ2-1	CASSFREGYNEQFF	TGTGCCAGCAGCTTCCGGGAGGGATACAATGAGCAGTTCTTC
.	.	15	TRBV6-6	TRBJ1-1	CASIRGGRGSTEAFF	TGTGCCAGCATCAGGGGTGGCAGGGGCAGCACTGAAGCTTTCTTT
.	TRBD1	15	TRBV5-4	TRBJ2-5	CASNPGTGRRETQYF	TGTGCCAGCAACCCCGGGACAGGTCGAAGAGAGACCCAGTACTTC
.	.	13	TRBV5-4	TRBJ2-1	CASSLGSANEQFF	TGTGCCAGCAGCTTAGGTAGCGCCAATGAGCAGTTCTTC
.	.	13	TRBV12-5	TRBJ2-7	CASGLAGDYEQYF	TGTGCTAGTGGCTTGGCAGGCGACTACGAGCAGTACTTC
once	.	15	TRBV11-2	TRBJ2-7	CASSSRRGLSYEQYF	TGTGCCAGCAGTTCCCGACGGGGACTCTCCTACGAGCAGTACTTC
.	TRBD1	14	TRBV30	TRBJ2-7	CAWNRQGSSYEQYF	TGTGCCTGGAACCGACAGGGAAGCTCCTACGAGCAGTACTTC